The clone carrying this TCR beta chain was seen a single time. This entry belongs to a study of blood T cell repertoires in COVID-19. The ends lost 1 base at V and 4 bases at J; junction bases unmatched: 9. This CDR3 has 16 residues. Germline CDR1 and CDR2: SGHRS and YFSETQ. Produced via immunoSEQ multiplex PCR; TCRdb's table is partial and in-frame only. The sample holds more than 200,000 clones; around 84% are singletons and the top ten take 10%. V usage is TRBV5-1 and J usage is TRBJ1-1, with 8 bases aligning to TRBD1. This TCR came from a woman of 80 years or more with COVID-19, enrolled during active disease. Material for sequencing was peripheral blood. Here the CDR3 reads CASSLRPGGSVTEAFF. CDR3 sequence (DNA): TGCGCCAGCAGCTTGAGGCCAGGGGGCTCGGTCACTGAAGCTTTCTTT.